The source of this TCR beta chain is a study of T cells after yellow fever vaccination. Of note for this clonotype: No antigen is known for it.

The study, taken as a whole, reports: Although the secondary response was weaker, it peaked faster, at day 5 versus 15.

Template-switching 5'RACE yielded the TCR cDNA; a universal primer site and UMIs were added in the process. Each CDR3 protein is one row after TCRdb ran MiXCR on the 5' RACE reads. The sample includes about 74,000 distinct CDR3 sequences, approximately 6.9% of them seen just once. The V gene's germline CDR1 is LGHNA and CDR2 YSLEER. The CDR3 contains 16 residues. After removal of 1 base from V and 6 bases from J, the junction contained 10 bases not matched to a gene. This rearrangement joins TRBV4-3 to TRBJ2-3; 7 positions agree with TRBD1. The TCR was taken from a man aged 18 to 35 who received the YFV17D yellow fever vaccine. This material consisted of CD8+ T cells sorted from PBMCs, taken 4 to 5 days after the first yellow fever vaccination. CDR3 region: CASSQARDSPGDTQYF. The CDR3 nucleotides are TGCGCCAGCAGCCAAGCCCGGGACAGTCCGGGCGATACGCAGTATTTT.